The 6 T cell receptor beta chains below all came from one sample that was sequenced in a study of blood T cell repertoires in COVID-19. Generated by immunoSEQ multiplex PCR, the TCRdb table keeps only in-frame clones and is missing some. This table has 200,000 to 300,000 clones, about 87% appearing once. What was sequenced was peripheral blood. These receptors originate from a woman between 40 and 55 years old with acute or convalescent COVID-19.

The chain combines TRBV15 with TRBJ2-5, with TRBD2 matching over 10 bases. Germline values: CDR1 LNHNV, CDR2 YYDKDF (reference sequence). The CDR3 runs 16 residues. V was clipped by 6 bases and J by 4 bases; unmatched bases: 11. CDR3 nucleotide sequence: TGTGCCACCAGAGACTCAAGCGGGGGGGCCTTAGAGACCCAGTACTTC. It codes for CATRDSSGGALETQYF.

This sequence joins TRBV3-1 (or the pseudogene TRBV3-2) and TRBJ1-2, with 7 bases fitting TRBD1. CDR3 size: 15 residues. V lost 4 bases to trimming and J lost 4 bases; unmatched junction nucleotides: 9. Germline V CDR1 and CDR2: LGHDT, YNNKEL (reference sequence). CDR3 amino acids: CASSLETGPSYGYTF. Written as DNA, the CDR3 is TGTGCCAGCAGCCTTGAGACAGGGCCATCCTATGGCTACACCTTC.

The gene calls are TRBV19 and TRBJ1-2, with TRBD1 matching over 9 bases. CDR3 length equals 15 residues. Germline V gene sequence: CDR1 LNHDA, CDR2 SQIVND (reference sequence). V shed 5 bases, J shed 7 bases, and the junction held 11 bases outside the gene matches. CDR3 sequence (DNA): TGTGCCAGTAGTCCCCGGGGACAGGGTGGATTTGGCTACACCTTC. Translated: CASSPRGQGGFGYTF.

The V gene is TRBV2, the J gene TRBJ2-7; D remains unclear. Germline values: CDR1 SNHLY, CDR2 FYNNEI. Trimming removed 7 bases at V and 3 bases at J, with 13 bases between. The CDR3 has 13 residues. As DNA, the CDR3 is TGTGCCAGCAACATAGGCGGTGGCTACGAGCAGTACGTC. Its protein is CASNIGGGYEQYV.

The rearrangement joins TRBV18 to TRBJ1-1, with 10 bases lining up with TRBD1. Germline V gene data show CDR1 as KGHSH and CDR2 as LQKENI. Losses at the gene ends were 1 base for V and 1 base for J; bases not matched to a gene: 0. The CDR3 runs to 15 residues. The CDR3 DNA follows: TGTGCCAGCTCACCACGACAGGGGGCGAACACTGAAGCTTTCTTT. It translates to CASSPRQGANTEAFF.

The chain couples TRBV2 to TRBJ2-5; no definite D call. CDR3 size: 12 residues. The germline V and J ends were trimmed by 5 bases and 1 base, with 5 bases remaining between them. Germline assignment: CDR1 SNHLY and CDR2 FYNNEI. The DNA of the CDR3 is TGTGCCAGCAGTTTATTCCAAGAGACCCAGTACTTC. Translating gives CASSLFQETQYF.